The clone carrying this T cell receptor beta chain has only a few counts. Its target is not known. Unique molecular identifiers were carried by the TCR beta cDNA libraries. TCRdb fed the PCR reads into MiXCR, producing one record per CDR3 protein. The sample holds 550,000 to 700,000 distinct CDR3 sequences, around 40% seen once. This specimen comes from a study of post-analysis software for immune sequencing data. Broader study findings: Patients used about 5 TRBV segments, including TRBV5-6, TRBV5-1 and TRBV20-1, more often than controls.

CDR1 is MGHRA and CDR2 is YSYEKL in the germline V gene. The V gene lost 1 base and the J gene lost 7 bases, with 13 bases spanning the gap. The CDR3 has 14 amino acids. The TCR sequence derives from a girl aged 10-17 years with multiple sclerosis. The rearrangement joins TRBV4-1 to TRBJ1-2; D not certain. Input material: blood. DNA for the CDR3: TGCGCCAGCAGCCAAGGAGGAGGCGGTGGTGGCTACACCTTC. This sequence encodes CASSQGGGGGGYTF.